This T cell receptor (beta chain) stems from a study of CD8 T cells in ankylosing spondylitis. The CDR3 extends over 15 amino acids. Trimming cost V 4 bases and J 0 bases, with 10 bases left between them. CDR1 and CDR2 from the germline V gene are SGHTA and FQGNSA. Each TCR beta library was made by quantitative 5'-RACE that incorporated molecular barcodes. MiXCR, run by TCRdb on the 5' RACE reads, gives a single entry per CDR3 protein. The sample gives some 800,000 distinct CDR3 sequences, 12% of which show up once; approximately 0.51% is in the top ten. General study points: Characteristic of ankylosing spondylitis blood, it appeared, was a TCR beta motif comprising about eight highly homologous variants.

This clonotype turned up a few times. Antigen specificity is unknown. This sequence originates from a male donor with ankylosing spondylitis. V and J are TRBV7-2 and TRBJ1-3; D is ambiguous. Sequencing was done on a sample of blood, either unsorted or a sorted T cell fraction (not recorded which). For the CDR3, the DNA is TGTGCCAGCAGCTCCGGCTACACCTCTGGAAACACCATATATTTT. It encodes CASSSGYTSGNTIYF.